This T cell receptor beta chain was recovered during a study of Graves' ophthalmopathy and Graves' hyperthyroidism. Comment on this clonotype: The antigen is not known.

Study results and caveats: Blood also carried most expanded thyroid clonotypes exceeding 0.001 frequency.

A duration under 3 months, NOSPECS ≥4, CAS ≥3 and moderate-to-severe activity characterized the donors with ophthalmopathy. Orbital computed tomography, thyroid ultrasound, TRAb, serum thyroxine and clinical symptoms formed the basis of diagnosis. PBMCs came from approximately 9.6 ml of fresh peripheral blood. The CDR3 consists of 15 residues. V was pared by 5 bases and J by 2 bases, with 17 bases between. Germline CDR1 and CDR2: SGHRS and YFSETQ. TCR beta CDR3 regions were amplified from RNA transcripts. Second-round multiplex PCR came after a first-round RT-PCR that employed HTBI primers. MiXCR, run by TCRdb on the multiplex PCR reads, gives a single entry per CDR3 protein. The sample carries about 210,000 distinct CDR3 sequences, 25% to 30% recorded once.

V usage is TRBV5-1 and J usage is TRBJ2-7, with D perhaps given as TRBD1 or TRBD2 (5 bases each). The sequence was obtained from a man aged 45-65 years with Graves' ophthalmopathy. Sequenced sample: peripheral blood. In DNA, the CDR3 is TGCGCCAGCAGGTTCCGGGACCGAGAAGCCTACGAGCAGTACTTC. Its protein product is CASRFRDREAYEQYF.